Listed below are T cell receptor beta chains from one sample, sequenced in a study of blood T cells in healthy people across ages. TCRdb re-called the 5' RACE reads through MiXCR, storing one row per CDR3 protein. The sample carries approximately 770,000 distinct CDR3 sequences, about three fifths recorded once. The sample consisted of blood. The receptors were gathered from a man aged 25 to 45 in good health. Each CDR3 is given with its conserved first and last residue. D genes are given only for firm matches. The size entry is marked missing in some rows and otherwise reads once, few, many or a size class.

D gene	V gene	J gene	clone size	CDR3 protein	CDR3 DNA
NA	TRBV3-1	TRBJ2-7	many	CASSQIIAGRTYEQYF	TGTGCCAGCAGCCAAATAATCGCGGGGAGAACCTACGAGCAGTACTTC
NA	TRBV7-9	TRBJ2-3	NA	CASSGPQGADTQYF	TGTGCCAGCAGCGGGCCCCAGGGAGCAGATACGCAGTATTTT
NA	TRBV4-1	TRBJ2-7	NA	CASSQTYDRYEQYF	TGCGCCAGCAGCCAGACTTACGACAGGTACGAGCAGTACTTC
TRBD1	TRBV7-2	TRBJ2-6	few	CASSRGGFGANVLTF	TGTGCCAGCAGCAGAGGGGGCTTTGGGGCCAACGTCCTGACTTTC
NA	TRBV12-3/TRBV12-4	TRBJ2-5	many	CASSFRETQYF	TGTGCCAGCAGTTTTAGGGAGACCCAGTACTTC
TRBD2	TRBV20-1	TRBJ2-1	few	CSARDSGRGHSSYNEQFF	TGCAGTGCTAGGGATAGCGGGAGGGGCCATAGCTCCTACAATGAGCAGTTCTTC
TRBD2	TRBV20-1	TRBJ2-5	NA	CSAPPLGGETQYF	TGCAGTGCTCCCCCTCTGGGAGGGGAGACCCAGTACTTC
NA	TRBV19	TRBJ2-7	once	CASSIRRQAALDEQYF	TGTGCCAGTAGTATCCGACGACAGGCTGCTCTCGACGAGCAGTACTTC
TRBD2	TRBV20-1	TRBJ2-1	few	CSGLSSGSTRGEQFF	TGCAGTGGTCTCTCTAGCGGGAGTACACGTGGTGAGCAGTTCTTC
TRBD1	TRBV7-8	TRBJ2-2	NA	CASSVDHRGPGELFF	TGTGCCAGCAGCGTCGACCACAGGGGACCCGGGGAGCTGTTTTTT
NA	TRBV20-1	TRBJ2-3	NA	CSARDPGGGDTQYF	TGCAGTGCTAGAGATCCGGGTGGTGGAGATACGCAGTATTTT
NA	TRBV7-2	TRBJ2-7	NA	CASSFGYFYEQYF	TGTGCCAGCAGCTTCGGCTACTTCTACGAGCAGTACTTC
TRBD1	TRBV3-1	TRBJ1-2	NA	CASSPVSGQDNYGYTF	TGTGCCAGCAGCCCTGTTTCGGGACAGGACAACTATGGCTACACCTTC
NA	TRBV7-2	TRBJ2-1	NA	CASSLDALLRGNEQFF	TGTGCCAGCAGCTTAGATGCGCTCTTGAGAGGGAATGAGCAGTTCTTC
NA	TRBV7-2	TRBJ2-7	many	CASSLGREQYF	TGTGCCAGCAGCTTAGGTCGCGAGCAGTACTTC
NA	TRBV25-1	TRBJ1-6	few	CASSESPLQGGYNSPLHF	TGTGCCAGCAGTGAATCACCCCTACAGGGAGGCTATAATTCACCCCTCCACTTT
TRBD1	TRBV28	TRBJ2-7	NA	CASSATRGQGKYEQYF	TGTGCCAGCAGTGCCACGCGGGGACAGGGTAAATACGAGCAGTACTTC
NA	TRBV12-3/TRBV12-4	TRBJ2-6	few	CAIPERISGANVLTF	TGTGCCATCCCCGAGAGGATCTCTGGGGCCAACGTCCTGACTTTC
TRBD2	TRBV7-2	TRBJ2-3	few	CASSRARLAGGSDTQYF	TGTGCCAGCAGCCGCGCGCGACTAGCGGGAGGTTCAGATACGCAGTATTTT
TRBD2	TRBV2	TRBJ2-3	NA	CASGGLAGDTQYF	TGTGCCAGCGGTGGACTAGCGGGAGATACGCAGTATTTT
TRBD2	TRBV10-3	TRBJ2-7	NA	CAMRGATYNEQYF	TGTGCCATGCGGGGGGCCACCTACAATGAGCAGTACTTC
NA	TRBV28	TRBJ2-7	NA	CASYTGNEQYF	TGTGCCAGCTATACAGGCAACGAGCAGTACTTC
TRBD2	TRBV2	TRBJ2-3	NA	CASTLNPELAESTDTQYF	TGTGCCAGCACTCTAAACCCGGAACTAGCGGAAAGCACAGATACGCAGTATTTT
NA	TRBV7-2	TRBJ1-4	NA	CASSIPGEKLFF	TGTGCCAGCAGCATTCCTGGTGAAAAACTGTTTTTT
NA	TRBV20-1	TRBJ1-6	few	CSARGAGGGNSPLHF	TGCAGTGCTAGGGGCGCGGGGGGTGGCAATTCACCCCTCCACTTT
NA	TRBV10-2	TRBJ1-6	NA	CASSGGRSSYNSPLHF	TGCGCCAGCAGTGGAGGACGAAGCTCCTATAATTCACCCCTCCACTTT
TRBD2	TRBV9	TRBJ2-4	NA	CASSAQLADIQYF	TGTGCCAGCAGCGCGCAGCTAGCGGACATTCAGTACTTC
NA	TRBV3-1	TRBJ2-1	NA	CASSQDIGGVVYDEQFF	TGTGCCAGCAGCCAAGATATCGGCGGGGTCGTATACGATGAGCAGTTCTTC
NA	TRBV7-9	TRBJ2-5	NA	CVVGDWRGETQYF	TGTGTTGTCGGGGACTGGAGGGGAGAGACCCAGTACTTC
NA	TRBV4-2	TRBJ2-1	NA	CASSQGPLRLLEPNEQFF	TGTGCCAGCAGCCAAGGGCCGTTAAGACTACTAGAGCCCAATGAGCAGTTCTTC
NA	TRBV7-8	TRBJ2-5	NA	CASSLSVQETQYF	TGTGCCAGCAGCTTATCCGTCCAAGAGACCCAGTACTTC
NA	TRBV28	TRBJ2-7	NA	CASTSGGYTPYEQYF	TGTGCCAGCACCTCAGGGGGGTACACCCCCTACGAGCAGTACTTC
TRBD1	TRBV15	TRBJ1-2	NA	CATSRDRAGGGADYTF	TGTGCCACCAGCAGAGATCGAGCTGGAGGGGGCGCCGACTACACCTTC
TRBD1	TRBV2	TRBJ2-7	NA	CASSQGQPAYEQYF	TGTGCCAGCAGTCAGGGACAGCCAGCCTACGAGCAGTACTTC
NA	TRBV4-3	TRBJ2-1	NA	CASSQESVGAYNEQFF	TGCGCCAGCAGCCAAGAAAGCGTTGGCGCCTACAATGAGCAGTTCTTC
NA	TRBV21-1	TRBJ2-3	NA	CASSASIHLPGRPPPYRPRSQYF	TGTGCCAGCAGCGCTTCGATACACCTCCCAGGCCGCCCACCCCCCTACCGGCCGCGATCGCAGTATTTT
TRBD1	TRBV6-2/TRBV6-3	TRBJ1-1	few	CASSSDREVTEAFF	TGTGCCAGCAGCTCGGACAGGGAAGTCACTGAAGCTTTCTTT
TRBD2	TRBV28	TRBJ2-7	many	CASTYPGLVMTQYF	TGTGCCAGCACCTACCCTGGACTAGTCATGACTCAGTACTTC
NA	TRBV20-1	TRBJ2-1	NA	CSASGQEVNEQFF	TGCAGTGCTAGTGGGCAGGAGGTCAATGAGCAGTTCTTC
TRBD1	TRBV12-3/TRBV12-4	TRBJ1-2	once	CASSSGTGMLNGYTF	TGTGCCAGCAGCTCCGGGACAGGGATGTTGAATGGCTACACCTTC
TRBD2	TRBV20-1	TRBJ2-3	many	CSAPSTSGASTDTQYF	TGCAGCGCCCCAAGCACGAGCGGGGCTAGCACAGATACGCAGTATTTT
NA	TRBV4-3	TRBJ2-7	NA	CASSQDPRGAEQYF	TGCGCCAGCAGCCAAGATCCTCGGGGGGCCGAGCAGTACTTC
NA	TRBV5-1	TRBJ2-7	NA	CASSLSTGPVIKEQYF	TGCGCCAGCAGCTTATCCACGGGACCAGTAATAAAAGAGCAGTACTTC
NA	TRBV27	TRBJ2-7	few	CASSWSGTDSYEQYF	TGTGCCAGCAGTTGGTCCGGGACGGACTCCTACGAGCAGTACTTC
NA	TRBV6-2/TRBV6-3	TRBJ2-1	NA	CASRDTNNEQFF	TGTGCCAGCAGGGATACCAACAATGAGCAGTTCTTC
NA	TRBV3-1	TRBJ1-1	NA	CASSQIGRQEAFF	TGTGCCAGCAGCCAAATCGGGAGGCAAGAAGCTTTCTTT
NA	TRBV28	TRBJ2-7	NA	CASSRTGVAGPYEQYF	TGTGCCAGCAGTAGGACGGGCGTTGCAGGGCCCTACGAGCAGTACTTC
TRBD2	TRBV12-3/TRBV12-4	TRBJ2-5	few	CASSPRTSGRLGETQYF	TGTGCCAGCAGTCCCCGGACTAGCGGGAGGTTGGGGGAGACCCAGTACTTC
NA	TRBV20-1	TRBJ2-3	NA	CSARAADRTTDTQYF	TGCAGTGCTAGAGCCGCGGATAGGACCACAGATACGCAGTATTTT
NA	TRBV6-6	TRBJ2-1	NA	CASSYPGTLGNEQFF	TGTGCCAGCAGTTACCCGGGAACTCTGGGGAATGAGCAGTTCTTC
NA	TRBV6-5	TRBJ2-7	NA	CASQGDVNEQYF	TGTGCCAGTCAGGGAGACGTCAACGAGCAGTACTTC